The clone carrying this TCR beta chain has ten or more counts. The data were taken from a study of T cells in Graves' hyperthyroidism and ophthalmopathy. The source material, RNA transcripts, was used to amplify TCR beta CDR3 regions. Primed by the HTBI set, a first-round RT-PCR was run on the TCR CDR3. TCRdb independently ran MiXCR on the multiplex PCR reads; one entry per CDR3 protein. The top ten hold under 7.5% of the sample, which has 500,000 to 750,000 distinct CDR3 sequences, 15% to 18% seen once. The sequence was obtained from a woman aged 25 to 39 with Graves' hyperthyroidism. Sequencing used blood.

CDR3 sequence (DNA): TGTGCCAGCAGCTTGTCCCAGGGGAGCCAGCCCCAGCATTTT. It encodes CASSLSQGSQPQHF. This chain joins TRBV7-2 and TRBJ1-5; a weak D match, TRBD1 (6 bases). The ends were cut back, 3 bases at V and 7 bases at J, with 13 bases in the middle. This CDR3 contains 14 residues. The germline CDR1 and CDR2 sequences are SGHTA and FQGNSA.